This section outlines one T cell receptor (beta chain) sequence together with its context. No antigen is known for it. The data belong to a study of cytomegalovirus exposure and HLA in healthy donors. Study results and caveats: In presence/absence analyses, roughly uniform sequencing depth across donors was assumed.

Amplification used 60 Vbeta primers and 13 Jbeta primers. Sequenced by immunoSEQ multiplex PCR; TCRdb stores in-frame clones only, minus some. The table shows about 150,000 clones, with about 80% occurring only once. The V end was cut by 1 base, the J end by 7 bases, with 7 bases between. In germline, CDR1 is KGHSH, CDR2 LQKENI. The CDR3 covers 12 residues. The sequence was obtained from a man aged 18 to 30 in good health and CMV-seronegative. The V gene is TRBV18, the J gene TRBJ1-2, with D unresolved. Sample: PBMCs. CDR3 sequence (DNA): TGTGCCAGCTCACCACGTACCGGTGGCTACACCTTC. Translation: CASSPRTGGYTF.